What follows are 32 T cell receptor beta chains derived from one specimen sequenced in a study of blood T cell repertoires in COVID-19. Sequencing used immunoSEQ multiplex PCR; TCRdb keeps in-frame clones, though not all of them. Among roughly 28,000 clones, roughly 85% were seen once, and the ten largest hold 9.3%. The sequenced sample consisted of peripheral blood. Receptors were obtained from a human donor in a cohort sampled during active COVID-19.

This chain links TRBV19 with TRBJ1-2, with D possibly matching TRBD1 (5 bases). CDR3 size: 14 residues. Looked up from germline, CDR1 is LNHDA and CDR2 is SQIVND (reference sequence). V lost 4 bases and J 2 bases, leaving 11 bases between the germline ends. CDR3 region: CASSTETGNYGYTF. In DNA form, the CDR3 reads TGTGCCAGTAGTACCGAAACAGGAAACTATGGCTACACCTTC.

V is TRBV5-4 and J is TRBJ1-2, with 7 nucleotides matching TRBD1. Germline CDR1 and CDR2: SGHNT and YYREEE (reference sequence). V trimming: 4 bases; J trimming: 7 bases; junction bases outside the gene matches: 22. The CDR3 consists of 18 residues. CDR3 sequence reads: CASSPQGDRGGSSGGYTF. The CDR3 DNA sequence: TGTGCCAGCAGCCCCCAGGGGGACCGGGGGGGATCCAGCGGTGGCTACACCTTC. Complete variable domain (other parts from reference TRBV5-4 and TRBJ1-2): ETGVTQSPTHLIKTRGQQVTLRCSSQSGHNTVSWYQQALGQGPQFIFQYYREEENGRGNFPPRFSGLQFPNYSSELNVNALELDDSALYLCASSPQGDRGGSSGGYTFGSGTRLTVV.

The chain uses TRBV19 and TRBJ1-5; TRBD1 aligns across 7 bases. V lost 7 bases, J lost 1 base, and 4 bases stayed unmatched. Germline values: CDR1 LNHDA, CDR2 SQIVND (reference sequence). The CDR3 extends over 14 amino acids. The CDR3 reads CASNEQGSNQPQHF. The CDR3 DNA reads as TGTGCCAGTAATGAACAGGGGAGCAATCAGCCCCAGCATTTT.

The chain links TRBV30 to TRBJ1-5; D is unresolved. The CDR3 sequence is 14 residues long. The germline CDR1 and CDR2 sequences are GTSNPN and SVGIG (reference sequence). V lost 1 base and J lost 4, with 11 bases in between. For the CDR3, the DNA is TGTGCCTGGAGTGAACTCGGTTTAAATCAGCCCCAGCATTTT. It codes for CAWSELGLNQPQHF.

The chain combines TRBV2 with TRBJ1-2, with D possibly being TRBD1 (6 bases). The V gene lost 4 bases and the J gene lost 2 bases, with 8 bases spanning the gap. Germline V gives CDR1 SNHLY, CDR2 FYNNEI. The CDR3 length is 13 residues. The DNA of the CDR3 is TGTGCCAGCAGTGGCCAGGGGAACTATGGCTACACCTTC. Translation gives CASSGQGNYGYTF. Full variable domain (rest looked up from reference TRBV2 and TRBJ1-2): EPEVTQTPSHQVTQMGQEVILRCVPISNHLYFYWYRQILGQKVEFLVSFYNNEISEKSEIFDDQFSVERPDGSNFTLKIRSTKLEDSAMYFCASSGQGNYGYTFGSGTRLTVV.

The CDR3 sequence is CASSLVDRNNEQFF. In nucleotides, the CDR3 is TGTGCCAGCAGCTTGGTGGACAGGAACAATGAGCAGTTCTTC. The chain recombines TRBV5-4 with TRBJ2-1; 7 bases fit TRBD1. Trimming took 0 bases from V and 5 from J; bases not matched to a gene: 2. This CDR3 is built from 14 residues. CDR1 is SGHNT, CDR2 YYREEE, per germline (reference sequence).

V usage is TRBV11-3 and J usage is TRBJ2-1; tentatively, D is TRBD1 (5 bases). The CDR3 runs 15 residues. The V gene lost 5 bases and the J gene lost 0 bases, with 11 bases spanning the gap. Germline CDR1 reads SGHNT; CDR2 reads YENEEA. CDR3 in DNA: TGTGCCAGCAGCCTCGGACAACCCTCCTACAATGAGCAGTTCTTC. Protein sequence: CASSLGQPSYNEQFF. Together with reference TRBV11-3 and TRBJ2-1, the CDR3 gives the full variable domain: EAGVVQSPRYKIIEKKQPVAFWCNPISGHNTLYWYLQNLGQGPELLIRYENEEAVDDSQLPKDRFSAERLKGVDSTLKIQPAELGDSAVYLCASSLGQPSYNEQFFGPGTRLTVL.

The chain employs TRBV2 and TRBJ2-7; 9 bases are shared with TRBD2. This CDR3 is built from 15 residues. The germline gives CDR1 SNHLY, CDR2 FYNNEI. The V and J ends lost 4 bases and 2 bases, in that order; junction bases with no gene match: 6. CDR3 sequence (DNA): TGTGCCAGCAGTGCTGAGGCGGGAGGGCCCTACGAGCAGTACTTC. Its protein product is CASSAEAGGPYEQYF.

CDR3 DNA: TGCGCCAGCAGCCGACAGGGGTTGGCTGAAGCTTTCTTT. Translation gives CASSRQGLAEAFF. The gene calls are TRBV10-1 and TRBJ1-1; the match to TRBD1 covers 8 bases. The V segment lost 6 bases and the J segment 6 bases; nucleotides outside the gene matches: 6. Germline V gives CDR1 WNHNN, CDR2 SYGVQD (reference sequence). There are 13 residues in the CDR3.

This rearrangement joins TRBV6-1 to TRBJ2-1; the match to TRBD2 covers 9 bases. The CDR3 is made up of 16 amino acids. Germline-derived CDR1 and CDR2 are MNHNS and SASEGT. V shed 1 base, J shed 6 bases, and the junction held 7 bases outside the gene matches. This chain's CDR3 is CASSEEWRLAVNEQFF. The CDR3 DNA reads TGTGCCAGCAGTGAAGAGTGGCGACTAGCGGTCAATGAGCAGTTCTTC.

In its sample, this clone was seen a few times. CDR3 in amino acids: CASSLGGGGYTF. The CDR3 DNA reads as TGTGCCAGCAGTTTAGGCGGGGGGGGCTACACCTTC. The V gene is TRBV27, the J gene TRBJ1-2; D is possibly TRBD1 (5 bases). The CDR3 covers 12 residues. V dropped 2 bases and J dropped 8 bases, with 9 bases sitting between them. Germline V lookup: CDR1 MNHEY, CDR2 SMNVEV (reference sequence).

The V gene is TRBV19, the J gene TRBJ2-3; D is possibly TRBD1 (6 bases). The V end lost 2 bases, the J end lost 2 bases, and 11 bases lay between the germline ends. The CDR3 sequence is 15 residues long. The germline CDR1 and CDR2 sequences are LNHDA and SQIVND (reference sequence). The CDR3 DNA follows: TGTGCCAGTAGTATAAGGGACACCTACACAGATACGCAGTATTTT. Translating gives CASSIRDTYTDTQYF.

This chain connects TRBV5-5 to TRBJ1-1, with TRBD1 matching 7 bases. CDR3 length equals 16 residues. V was clipped by 4 bases and J by 0 bases; unmatched bases: 9. CDR1 is SGHKS, CDR2 YYEKEE, per germline (reference sequence). This CDR3 is CASSLLGGILNTEAFF. CDR3 in DNA: TGTGCCAGCAGCCTGTTAGGGGGCATTTTGAACACTGAAGCTTTCTTT.

The V call is TRBV19, the J call TRBJ1-1; possibly TRBD1 for D (6 bases). This CDR3 contains 12 residues. Looked up from germline, CDR1 is LNHDA and CDR2 is SQIVND (reference sequence). V shed 5 bases and J shed 10 bases, with 14 bases lying between them. The CDR3, as DNA: TGTGCCAGTAGTCTTCCACAGGGACGAGCTTTCTTT. This codes for CASSLPQGRAFF.

The V gene is TRBV5-1, the J gene TRBJ2-7, with TRBD1 identical over 9 bases. This CDR3 comprises 15 residues. Per germline, CDR1 SGHRS and CDR2 YFSETQ. Trimming at V came to 3 bases and at J to 6 bases, leaving 10 bases not matched to a gene. CDR3 nucleotide sequence: TGCGCCAGCAGCTACAACCCGGGACAGGGTGCCGAGCAGTACTTC. Amino acids: CASSYNPGQGAEQYF.

The rearrangement uses TRBV30 and TRBJ2-1; the match to TRBD2 covers 8 bases. Looked up from germline, CDR1 is GTSNPN and CDR2 is SVGIG (reference sequence). The CDR3 is 14 residues long. The ends lost 0 bases at V and 9 bases at J; junction bases unmatched: 7. This CDR3 is CAWSVGTSSAEQFF. DNA of the CDR3: TGTGCCTGGAGTGTGGGGACTAGTTCCGCTGAGCAGTTCTTC.

The rearrangement joins TRBV19 to TRBJ1-2; 8 bases agree with TRBD1. Trimming took 4 bases from V and 5 from J; bases not matched to a gene: 15. Germline CDR1 reads LNHDA; CDR2 reads SQIVND (reference sequence). The CDR3 is 17 residues long. CDR3: CASSKAPGRGQPYGYTF. The CDR3 coding sequence is TGTGCCAGTAGTAAGGCCCCCGGCAGGGGGCAACCTTATGGCTACACCTTC.

The J gene is TRBJ2-7, the V gene TRBV10-3, with TRBD2 as a possible D gene (7 bases). The germline V gene has CDR1 ENHRY and CDR2 SYGVKD. The length of the CDR3 is 14 residues. V was cut by 0 bases and J by 7 bases, with 13 bases left in between. The CDR3 nucleotides are TGTGCCATCAGTGAGTCTGCGGGGGCGGGTGAGCAGTACTTC. Translation: CAISESAGAGEQYF.

The chain is built from TRBV14 and TRBJ1-6; D gene ambiguous. The germline gives CDR1 SGHDN, CDR2 FVKESK. With 1 base removed from V and 7 bases from J, the gap between germline ends came to 5 bases. The CDR3 has 13 amino acids. The CDR3 bases are TGTGCCAGCAGCCAAGGTCTAAATTCACCCCTCCACTTT. Protein product: CASSQGLNSPLHF.

The genes are TRBV5-1 and TRBJ2-1; no definite D call. From germline, CDR1 is SGHRS and CDR2 YFSETQ. Trimming took off 0 bases at V and 0 bases at J, with 16 bases between the two ends. This CDR3 contains 18 residues. The CDR3 DNA sequence: TGCGCCAGCAGCTTGGTCCCCCCAACAGTAAGCTCCTACAATGAGCAGTTCTTC. This translates into CASSLVPPTVSSYNEQFF.

V and J are TRBV4-1 and TRBJ1-6, with 10 bases lining up with TRBD1. The CDR3 extends over 15 amino acids. Germline V lookup: CDR1 MGHRA, CDR2 YSYEKL. J was trimmed by 9 bases and V by 5 bases; bases with no gene match: 7. The CDR3 region is CASSRPGQGTSPLHF. CDR3 DNA sequence: TGCGCCAGCAGCAGGCCGGGACAGGGGACTTCACCCCTCCACTTT.

The chain carries TRBV3-1 (or the pseudogene TRBV3-2) and TRBJ2-1; 8 bases line up with TRBD2. Germline V lookup: CDR1 LGHDT, CDR2 YNNKEL (reference sequence). With 4 bases clipped from V and 7 bases from J, the junction kept 9 bases outside the gene matches. The CDR3 contains 15 residues. The CDR3 sequence: CASSPRVAGTNEQFF. CDR3 DNA sequence: TGTGCCAGCAGCCCGCGGGTAGCGGGAACGAATGAGCAGTTCTTC.

V usage is TRBV6-1 and J usage is TRBJ2-7; 7 bases align to TRBD2. CDR1 and CDR2 (germline): MNHNS, SASEGT. V was clipped by 1 base and J by 5 bases; unmatched bases: 5. The CDR3 extends over 14 amino acids. The CDR3: CASSEGTSRNEQYF. The DNA for the CDR3 is TGTGCCAGCAGTGAAGGGACTAGTCGGAACGAGCAGTACTTC.

The rearrangement joins TRBV29-1 to TRBJ2-3; 8 nucleotides agree with TRBD1. V dropped 6 bases and J dropped 4; count of bases not matched to a gene: 6. The germline CDR1 and CDR2 sequences are SQVTM and ANQGSEA. The CDR3 runs to 13 residues. The CDR3 loop reads CSVLGQGPDTQYF. CDR3 DNA sequence: TGCAGCGTCCTCGGACAGGGCCCAGATACGCAGTATTTT.

The chain joins TRBV5-1 to TRBJ2-5; TRBD2 is a possible D gene (6 bases). The germline CDR1 and CDR2 sequences are SGHRS and YFSETQ. The CDR3 is 14 residues long. V was cut by 2 bases and J by 1 base, with 9 bases left in between. CDR3 sequence reads: CASSFVAAQETQYF. The DNA for the CDR3 is TGCGCCAGCAGCTTCGTAGCGGCCCAAGAGACCCAGTACTTC.

The V gene is TRBV5-1, the J gene TRBJ2-7; TRBD2 matches 9 bases. This CDR3 is built from 14 residues. Germline V gene lookup returns CDR1 SGHRS and CDR2 YFSETQ. Germline trimming cut 0 bases from V and 4 bases from J; bases unmatched to any gene: 2. The CDR3 sequence: CASSLGLAEYEQYF. Written as DNA, the CDR3 is TGCGCCAGCAGCTTGGGACTAGCGGAATACGAGCAGTACTTC.

J is TRBJ2-1 and V is TRBV5-4; 7 bases match TRBD2. From germline, CDR1 is SGHNT and CDR2 YYREEE (reference sequence). The CDR3 is 16 residues long. V trimming: 4 bases; J trimming: 1 base; junction bases outside the gene matches: 8. DNA for the CDR3: TGTGCCAGCAGCCGAACTAGCGCCGGATCCTACAATGAGCAGTTCTTC. Its protein is CASSRTSAGSYNEQFF.

To note about this clone: Relative to the germline gene, one junction end is altered; a read error may explain this. The chain uses TRBV28 and TRBJ2-1; 9 bases align to TRBD2. Germline values: CDR1 MDHEN, CDR2 SYDVKM. This CDR3 has 14 residues. The CDR3 reads CASSLIVEREDFVF. The CDR3 DNA sequence: TGTGCCAGCAGTTTAATTGTAGAGCGGGAGGATTTCGTCTTC. Together with reference TRBV28 and TRBJ2-1, the CDR3 gives the full variable domain: DVKVTQSSRYLVKRTGEKVFLECVQDMDHENMFWYRQDPGLGLRLIYFSYDVKMKEKGDIPEGYSVSREKKERFSLILESASTNQTSMYLCASSLIVEREDFVFGPGTRLTVL.

The chain joins TRBV20-1 to TRBJ1-1; D is ambiguous. Trimming cost V 2 bases and J 2 bases, with 3 bases left between them. This CDR3 contains 11 residues. CDR1 DFQATT and CDR2 SNEGSKA come from the germline V gene (reference sequence). This chain's CDR3 is CSARQNTEAFF. CDR3 in DNA: TGCAGTGCTAGACAAAACACTGAAGCTTTCTTT.

The J gene is TRBJ2-7, the V gene TRBV3-1 (or the pseudogene TRBV3-2), with D possibly being TRBD2 (7 bases). V shed 4 bases and J shed 6 bases, with 16 bases lying between them. The CDR3 totals 14 residues. The germline CDR1 and CDR2 sequences are LGHDT and YNNKEL (reference sequence). The CDR3 region is CASSRVGGAGEQYF. CDR3 DNA: TGTGCCAGCAGCCGCGTTGGGGGGGCCGGCGAGCAGTACTTC.

V usage is TRBV13 and J usage is TRBJ2-3, with 10 nucleotides matching TRBD2. The CDR3 covers 15 residues. CDR1 and CDR2 (germline): PRHDT, FYEKMQ (reference sequence). Trimming at V came to 6 bases and at J to 0 bases, leaving 3 bases not matched to a gene. The CDR3 is CASRERGGSTDTQYF. The CDR3 DNA reads as TGTGCCAGCAGGGAGCGGGGGGGGAGCACAGATACGCAGTATTTT.

The chain joins TRBV19 to TRBJ1-2; D is uncertain. V gave up 6 bases and J gave up 4 bases, with 15 bases separating them. CDR1 and CDR2 (germline): LNHDA, SQIVND (reference sequence). The CDR3 length is 14 residues. CDR3 in amino acids: CASSPTQVLYGYTF. CDR3 nucleotides: TGTGCCAGTAGCCCGACCCAGGTCCTCTATGGCTACACCTTC.